The 24 T cell receptor beta chains presented below share a single source sample, sequenced in a study of identical twins. TCRdb redid the calling of the 5' RACE reads with MiXCR, one entry per CDR3 protein. Of a few hundred thousand distinct CDR3 sequences listed, approximately 8.7% are singletons. Sequenced: naive T cells sorted from blood. These receptors all stem from a woman in her forties or fifties in good health.

V and J are TRBV12-3 or TRBV12-4 and TRBJ2-1; TRBD2 matches at 8 bases. CDR3 length: 15 residues. J lost 3 bases, V lost 5 bases, and 6 bases had no gene match. CDR3 DNA: TGTGCCAGCAGTGAGAGCGGGAGAGTCTACAATGAGCAGTTCTTC. Its protein is CASSESGRVYNEQFF.

This clonotype has ten or more counts. The chain is built from TRBV5-1 and TRBJ2-7; maybe TRBD2 (6 bases). The germline gives CDR1 SGHRS, CDR2 YFSETQ. Trimming cost V 4 bases and J 3 bases, with 11 bases left between them. This CDR3 region has 13 residues. The CDR3 DNA follows: TGCGCCAGCAGCCCCCGGGGGATCTACGAGCAGTACTTC. Translation: CASSPRGIYEQYF. Full variable domain (missing parts from reference TRBV5-1 and TRBJ2-7): KAGVTQTPRYLIKTRGQQVTLSCSPISGHRSVSWYQQTPGQGLQFLFEYFSETQRNKGNFPGRFSGRQFSNSRSEMNVSTLELGDSALYLCASSPRGIYEQYFGPGTRLTVT.

This clonotype was counted between two and nine times. V gene TRBV5-1 combines with J gene TRBJ2-7; 12 nucleotides line up with TRBD2. The V gene end was trimmed by 3 bases and the J gene end by 5 bases; junction bases not matched to a gene: 9. This CDR3 region has 16 residues. Germline loops: CDR1 SGHRS, CDR2 YFSETQ. DNA of the CDR3: TGCGCCAGCAGCTGCCCTACTAGCGGGAGGACCCACGAGCAGTACGTC. Its protein product is CASSCPTSGRTHEQYV.

The sample holds many counts of this clonotype. V usage is TRBV7-3 and J usage is TRBJ2-3; 8 bases align to TRBD2. The J segment lost 3 bases and the V segment lost 4 bases, leaving 6 bases of the junction unmatched. The CDR3 extends over 15 amino acids. Germline CDR1 and CDR2: SGHTA and FQGTGA. The CDR3 bases are TGTGCCAGCAGCTCCGGACTAGCTGTTACAGATACGCAGTATTTT. Translation: CASSSGLAVTDTQYF.

This clonotype was seen at least ten times. This chain joins TRBV24-1 and TRBJ2-1, with D possibly being TRBD1 (5 bases). Trimming removed 0 bases from V and 8 bases from J, with 10 bases in between. The CDR3 is 14 amino acids. Germline V gene sequence: CDR1 KGHDR, CDR2 SFDVKD. As DNA, the CDR3 is TGTGCCACCAGTGATTTGAGCCAGGGATATGAGCAGTTCTTC. It translates to CATSDLSQGYEQFF.

In this sample, this clonotype turned up a few times. This chain joins TRBV20-1 and TRBJ2-7; 8 bases map to TRBD2. The CDR3 spans 14 residues. Germline V gives CDR1 DFQATT, CDR2 SNEGSKA (reference sequence). After removal of 3 bases from V and 5 bases from J, the junction contained 9 bases not matched to a gene. The CDR3 coding sequence is TGCAGTGCTAGGGCCTTAGCGGGACTCGACGAGCAGTACTTC. Amino acids: CSARALAGLDEQYF.

This rearrangement joins TRBV10-3 to TRBJ1-1; TRBD1 might be the D (5 bases). The CDR3 runs 17 residues. V shed 0 bases and J shed 1 base, with 15 bases lying between them. Germline V lookup: CDR1 ENHRY, CDR2 SYGVKD. The CDR3 DNA reads TGTGCCATCAGTGAGTCGGGTATGGGGCAGGCGAACACTGAAGCTTTCTTT. This translates into CAISESGMGQANTEAFF.

In this sample, this clonotype turned up a few times. This chain connects TRBV7-2 to TRBJ1-2; D is unclear. Trimming removed 5 bases from V and 4 bases from J, with 14 bases in between. Germline CDR1 SGHTA, CDR2 FQGNSA. The CDR3 length is 14 residues. The CDR3 region is CASSPVAGIYGYTF. Written as DNA, the CDR3 is TGTGCCAGCAGCCCCGTCGCAGGAATCTATGGCTACACCTTC. Combining the CDR3 with reference TRBV7-2 and TRBJ1-2 gives the whole variable domain GAGVSQSPSNKVTEKGKDVELRCDPISGHTALYWYRQSLGQGLEFLIYFQGNSAPDKSGLPSDRFSAERTGGSVSTLTIQRTQQEDSAVYLCASSPVAGIYGYTFGSGTRLTVV.

The rearrangement uses TRBV5-1 and TRBJ1-4; 9 nucleotides align to TRBD1. The V segment lost 5 bases and the J segment 2 bases; nucleotides outside the gene matches: 10. The CDR3 consists of 17 residues. CDR1 SGHRS and CDR2 YFSETQ come from the germline V gene. The CDR3 nucleotides read TGCGCCAGCAGGTACCGGACAGGGGAAATCACTAATGAAAAACTGTTTTTT. Translating gives CASRYRTGEITNEKLFF.

The chain combines TRBV15 with TRBJ1-1; possible D gene TRBD1, 6 bases. This CDR3 is 17 amino acids long. Germline CDR1 is LNHNV and CDR2 is YYDKDF (reference sequence). V was pared by 1 base and J by 3 bases, with 18 bases between. The CDR3 here is CATSRARGAKGDTEAFF. The CDR3 nucleotides read TGTGCCACCAGCAGAGCCCGGGGGGCTAAGGGGGACACTGAAGCTTTCTTT.

With regard to this clonotype: A single base separates this from a much larger clone, so it may be a read error. The conserved final phenylalanine or tryptophan is absent from the CDR3, which likely points to a read error. The chain recombines TRBV11-2 with TRBJ2-5; D unresolved. Between the trimmed V and J ends, which lost 3 bases and 1 base, there was a span of 9 bases. CDR3 length: 14 amino acids. CDR1 is SGHAT and CDR2 is FQNNGV in the germline V gene. CDR3 protein: CASSFFRIQETQYY. The CDR3 nucleotides are TGTGCCAGCAGCTTTTTCAGGATCCAAGAGACCCAGTACTAC.

This clonotype appeared a few times. The chain combines TRBV5-8 with TRBJ2-7, with a possible D match to TRBD1 (5 bases). Trimming cost V 4 bases and J 6 bases, with 17 bases left between them. Germline V lookup: CDR1 SGHTS, CDR2 YDEGEE. This CDR3 comprises 14 residues. CDR3 coding DNA: TGTGCCAGCAGCCCCAGGCTACAGGTTGTCGAGCAGTACTTC. Residues: CASSPRLQVVEQYF. The full variable domain, in which reference TRBV5-8 and TRBJ2-7 provide the parts outside the CDR3, is EAGVTQSPTHLIKTRGQQATLRCSPISGHTSVYWYQQALGLGLQFLLWYDEGEERNRGNFPPRFSGRQFPNYSSELNVNALELEDSALYLCASSPRLQVVEQYFGPGTRLTVT.

In this sample, this clonotype turned up many times. V is TRBV12-5 and J is TRBJ1-1; the D gene is possibly TRBD1 (5 bases). Germline lookup yields CDR1 LGHNT and CDR2 FRNRAP. The CDR3 spans 14 residues. V lost 1 base and J lost 6, with 12 bases in between. CDR3 bases: TGTGCTAGTGGTTTGGCCTACAGGAGGCCTGAAGCTTTCTTT. It translates to CASGLAYRRPEAFF. The whole variable domain, remainder taken from reference TRBV12-5 and TRBJ1-1, is DARVTQTPRHKVTEMGQEVTMRCQPILGHNTVFWYRQTMMQGLELLAYFRNRAPLDDSGMPKDRFSAEMPDATLATLKIQPSEPRDSAVYFCASGLAYRRPEAFFGQGTRLTVV.

The chain links TRBV12-3 or TRBV12-4 to TRBJ2-2; D may match TRBD1 or TRBD2 (5 bases each). The CDR3 length is 18 residues. The V gene lost 1 base and the J gene lost 5 bases, with 20 bases spanning the gap. CDR3 amino acids: CASSLEGPSWRHTGELFF. The DNA of the CDR3 is TGTGCCAGCAGTTTAGAGGGACCGAGTTGGCGGCATACCGGGGAGCTGTTTTTT.

The sample holds a few counts of this clonotype. The rearrangement uses TRBV15 and TRBJ2-7, with 7 bases lining up with TRBD2. The CDR3 length is 14 residues. Unmatched junction bases numbered 3, after V lost 0 bases and J lost 4 bases. Germline lookup yields CDR1 LNHNV and CDR2 YYDKDF (reference sequence). The DNA of the CDR3 is TGTGCCACCAGCAGAGAGGGCGGGAGTTACGAGCAGTACTTC. Its translation: CATSREGGSYEQYF.

The chain links TRBV5-8 to TRBJ2-7; 8 bases align to TRBD2. The CDR3 totals 17 residues. Trimming at V came to 4 bases and at J to 9 bases, leaving 21 bases not matched to a gene. Per the germline V gene, CDR1 is SGHTS and CDR2 is YDEGEE. CDR3 DNA: TGTGCCAGCAGCACAAGAAGGACGGGACTAGTGAATGTTGGGCAGTACTTC. This sequence encodes CASSTRRTGLVNVGQYF.

In this sample, this clonotype turned up a few times. This rearrangement joins TRBV27 to TRBJ2-1, with TRBD2 matching over 12 bases. This CDR3 spans 15 amino acids. The trim removed 5 bases at V and 8 bases at J, leaving 7 bases unmatched. Germline CDR1 MNHEY, CDR2 SMNVEV (reference sequence). The chain's CDR3 is CASSILAGGVDEQFF. The CDR3 DNA is TGTGCCAGCAGTATACTAGCGGGAGGAGTCGATGAGCAGTTCTTC.

A few counts support this clonotype. V is TRBV5-4 and J is TRBJ2-7, with TRBD2 as a possible D gene (6 bases). Germline V gives CDR1 SGHNT, CDR2 YYREEE (reference sequence). Trimming stripped 4 bases from V and 6 bases from J, with 17 bases between. The CDR3 loop spans 14 amino acids. The CDR3 is CASSGEGGIGEQYF. The CDR3 DNA reads as TGTGCCAGCAGCGGCGAGGGCGGGATCGGCGAGCAGTACTTC.

This clonotype was seen a few times. This chain links TRBV24-1 with TRBJ1-1; TRBD1 matches 12 bases. The CDR3 is 13 residues long. The J segment lost 8 bases and the V segment lost 9 bases, leaving 6 bases of the junction unmatched. The germline V gene encodes CDR1 KGHDR and CDR2 SFDVKD. This CDR3 is CATSGTGGQEAFF. In nucleotides, the CDR3 is TGTGCCACCTCCGGGACAGGGGGCCAGGAAGCTTTCTTT.

The chain is built from TRBV4-1 and TRBJ2-3; D could derive from TRBD1 or TRBD2 (5 bases each). Deletions cut 3 bases from V and 6 bases from J, with 13 bases between. This CDR3 spans 14 amino acids. The germline V gene has CDR1 MGHRA and CDR2 YSYEKL. DNA of the CDR3: TGCGCCAGCAGCCATGAGGGGAGCCCGGATACGCAGTATTTT. Its protein product is CASSHEGSPDTQYF.

This clonotype was counted ten times or more. The rearrangement uses TRBV24-1 and TRBJ2-1; 7 nucleotides agree with TRBD1. The V segment lost 3 bases and the J segment 2 bases; nucleotides outside the gene matches: 6. The CDR3 spans 16 residues. Germline loops: CDR1 KGHDR, CDR2 SFDVKD. DNA for the CDR3: TGTGCCACCAGTGATGGGACAGTCCGGGCCTACAATGAGCAGTTCTTC. It encodes CATSDGTVRAYNEQFF.

The chain joins TRBV10-3 to TRBJ2-5, with D uncertain. The CDR3 is 13 amino acids. Germline V lookup: CDR1 ENHRY, CDR2 SYGVKD. Trimming took off 7 bases at V and 3 bases at J, with 12 bases between the two ends. CDR3 coding DNA: TGTGCCATCACTAGTTCCCGCGAAGAGACCCAGTACTTC. This encodes CAITSSREETQYF.

The chain couples TRBV9 to TRBJ2-7, with D perhaps being TRBD1 or TRBD2 (5 bases each). The CDR3 runs 14 residues. V was shortened by 4 bases and J by 1 base, with 12 bases between the two germline ends. CDR1 is SGDLS, CDR2 YYNGEE, per germline. This CDR3 is CASSRGDQSYEQYF. The CDR3 DNA is TGTGCCAGCAGCAGAGGGGATCAGTCCTACGAGCAGTACTTC. Complete variable domain (other parts from reference TRBV9 and TRBJ2-7): DSGVTQTPKHLITATGQRVTLRCSPRSGDLSVYWYQQSLDQGLQFLIQYYNGEERAKGNILERFSAQQFPDLHSELNLSSLELGDSALYFCASSRGDQSYEQYFGPGTRLTVT.

This clonotype appeared many times. The chain couples TRBV12-3 or TRBV12-4 to TRBJ2-3; D uncertain. The CDR3 runs 11 residues. The ends were cut back, 3 bases at V and 4 bases at J, with 2 bases in the middle. CDR3 protein: CASSFPDTQYF. CDR3 in DNA: TGTGCCAGCAGTTTCCCAGATACGCAGTATTTT.